The next 10 T cell receptor beta chains were all read from a single sample in a study of T cells in Graves' hyperthyroidism and ophthalmopathy. The source material, RNA transcripts, was used to amplify TCR beta CDR3 regions. The HTBI primer set was used in a first-round RT-PCR of the TCR CDR3. TCRdb re-called the multiplex PCR reads through MiXCR, storing one row per CDR3 protein. The data show under 700,000 distinct CDR3 sequences, 16% seen once. The specimen was blood. These receptors were collected from a woman between 18 and 29 years old with Graves' hyperthyroidism.

This clonotype has at least ten counts. This chain joins TRBV24-1 and TRBJ2-7, with 7 bases matching TRBD1. V lost 8 bases, J lost 2 bases, and 5 bases stayed unmatched. Germline V gene sequence: CDR1 KGHDR, CDR2 SFDVKD. The CDR3 has 13 amino acids. In DNA form, the CDR3 reads TGTGCCACCAAATCAGACAGGGCCTACGAGCAGTACTTC. As protein: CATKSDRAYEQYF.

The J gene is TRBJ2-1, the V gene TRBV11-2; 9 bases are a match to TRBD2. Germline loops: CDR1 SGHAT, CDR2 FQNNGV. The V segment lost 1 base and the J segment 4 bases; nucleotides outside the gene matches: 8. The CDR3 length is 17 residues. The CDR3, as DNA: TGTGCCAGCAGCTTAGGGGGCGGGGGGGCGAGGTACAATGAGCAGTTCTTC. It translates to CASSLGGGGARYNEQFF.

V usage is TRBV5-1 and J usage is TRBJ2-1; maybe TRBD1 (6 bases). Trimming took off 0 bases at V and 13 bases at J, with 8 bases between the two ends. This CDR3 has 11 residues. CDR1 is SGHRS and CDR2 is YFSETQ in the germline V gene. The CDR3 nucleotides are TGCGCCAGCAGCTTGGACAGGGTACAGTTCTTC. Translation: CASSLDRVQFF.

This clonotype was counted at least ten times. The chain combines TRBV12-3 or TRBV12-4 with TRBJ1-5; a possible D gene is TRBD1 (6 bases). V was pared by 6 bases and J by 5 bases, with 11 bases between. This CDR3 is 13 amino acids long. The CDR3 protein is CASRRGTDQPQHF. CDR3 in DNA: TGTGCCAGCAGGAGGGGGACTGATCAGCCCCAGCATTTT.

There are many counts of this clonotype. V gene TRBV7-9 combines with J gene TRBJ1-2; 11 bases line up with TRBD1. J lost 7 bases, V lost 6 bases, and 7 bases had no gene match. The CDR3 extends over 14 amino acids. Germline CDR1 is SEHNR and CDR2 is FQNEAQ (reference sequence). CDR3 residues: CASSQGQGARGYTF. CDR3 nucleotide sequence: TGTGCCAGCAGTCAAGGACAGGGGGCGCGTGGCTACACCTTC.

Many counts were recorded for this clonotype. This chain connects TRBV20-1 to TRBJ1-2; weak D call: TRBD1 (5 bases). This CDR3 has 13 residues. CDR1 DFQATT and CDR2 SNEGSKA come from the germline V gene (reference sequence). Trimming took off 2 bases at V and 5 bases at J, with 12 bases between the two ends. In DNA form, the CDR3 reads TGCAGTGCTAGACGCGGGACTGCTTATGGCTACACCTTC. The encoded protein is CSARRGTAYGYTF.

This clonotype has a handful of counts. The rearrangement links TRBV11-3 to TRBJ1-6; D uncertain. Per the germline V gene, CDR1 is SGHNT and CDR2 is YENEEA. The V gene lost 5 bases and the J gene lost 9 bases, with 11 bases spanning the gap. This CDR3 is built from 13 residues. CDR3 sequence: CASSPMMTSPLHF. CDR3 bases: TGTGCCAGCAGCCCGATGATGACTTCACCCCTCCACTTT.

This clonotype was seen ten or more times. The rearrangement uses TRBV2 and TRBJ2-7; 13 bases fit TRBD2. J was trimmed by 6 bases and V by 6 bases; bases with no gene match: 8. Germline assignment: CDR1 SNHLY and CDR2 FYNNEI. The CDR3 sequence is 15 residues long. DNA of the CDR3: TGTGCCAGCAGCCGACTAGCGGGAGGTACCTCCGAGCAGTACTTC. Translation: CASSRLAGGTSEQYF.

This clonotype was recorded many times. V and J are TRBV3-1 and TRBJ1-1; D is ambiguous. Germline V lookup: CDR1 LGHDT, CDR2 YNNKEL (reference sequence). There are 13 residues in the CDR3. V dropped 4 bases and J dropped 5 bases, with 11 bases sitting between them. This CDR3 is CASSPSGVTEAFF. The CDR3 nucleotides are TGTGCCAGCAGCCCTAGTGGGGTTACTGAAGCTTTCTTT.

In this sample, this clonotype turned up a few times. V usage is TRBV15 and J usage is TRBJ1-4; perhaps TRBD1 as D (5 bases). The CDR3 totals 15 residues. CDR1 is LNHNV and CDR2 is YYDKDF in the germline V gene (reference sequence). Trimming removed 4 bases from V and 5 bases from J, with 14 bases in between. The CDR3 DNA reads TGTGCCACCAGCACCGGGGCCCTACAAAATGAAAAACTGTTTTTT. Residues: CATSTGALQNEKLFF.